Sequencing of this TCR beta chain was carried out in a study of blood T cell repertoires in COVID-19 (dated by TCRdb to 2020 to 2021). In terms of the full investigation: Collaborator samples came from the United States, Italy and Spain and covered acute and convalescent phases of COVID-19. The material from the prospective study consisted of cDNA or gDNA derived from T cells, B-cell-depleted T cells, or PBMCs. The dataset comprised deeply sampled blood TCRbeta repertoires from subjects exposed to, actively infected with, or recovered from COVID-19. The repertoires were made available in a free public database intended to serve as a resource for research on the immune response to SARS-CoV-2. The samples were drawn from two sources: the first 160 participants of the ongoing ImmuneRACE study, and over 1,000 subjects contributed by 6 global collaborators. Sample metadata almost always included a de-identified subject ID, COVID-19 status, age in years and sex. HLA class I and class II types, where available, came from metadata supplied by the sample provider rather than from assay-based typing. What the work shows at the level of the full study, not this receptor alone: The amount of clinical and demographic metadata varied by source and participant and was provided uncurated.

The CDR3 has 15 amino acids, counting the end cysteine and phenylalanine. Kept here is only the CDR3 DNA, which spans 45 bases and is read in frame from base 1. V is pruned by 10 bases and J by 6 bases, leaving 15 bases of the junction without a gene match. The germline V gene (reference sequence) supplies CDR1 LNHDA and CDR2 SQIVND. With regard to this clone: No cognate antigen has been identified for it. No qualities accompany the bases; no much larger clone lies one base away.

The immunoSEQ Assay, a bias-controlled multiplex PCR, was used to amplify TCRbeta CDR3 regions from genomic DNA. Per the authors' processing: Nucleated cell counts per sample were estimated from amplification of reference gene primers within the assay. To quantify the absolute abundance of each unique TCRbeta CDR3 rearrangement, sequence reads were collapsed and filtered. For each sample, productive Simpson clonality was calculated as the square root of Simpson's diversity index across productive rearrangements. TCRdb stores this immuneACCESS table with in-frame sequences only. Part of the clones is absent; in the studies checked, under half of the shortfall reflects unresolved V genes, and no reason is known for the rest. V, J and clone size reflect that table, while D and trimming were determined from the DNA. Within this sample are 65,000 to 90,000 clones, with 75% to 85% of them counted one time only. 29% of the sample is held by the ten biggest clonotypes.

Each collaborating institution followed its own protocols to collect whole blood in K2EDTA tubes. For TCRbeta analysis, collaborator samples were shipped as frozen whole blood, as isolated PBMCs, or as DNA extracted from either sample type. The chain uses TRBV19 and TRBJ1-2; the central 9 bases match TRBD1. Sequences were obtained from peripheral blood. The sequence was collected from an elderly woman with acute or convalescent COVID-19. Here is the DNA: TGTGCCACTCATTACGGCCGGGACAGGGTCGATGGCTACACCTTC. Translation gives CATHYGRDRVDGYTF.